This T cell receptor beta chain was sequenced during a study of spatial heterogeneity in lung cancer. MiXCR, applied by TCRdb to the 5' RACE reads, yields one record per CDR3 protein. This sample has over 50,000 distinct CDR3 sequences; roughly 7.9% occur once, and the top ten carry over 12%. V was clipped by 3 bases and J by 3 bases, with 2 bases between them. This CDR3 is 12 amino acids long. Germline CDR1 is MDHEN and CDR2 is SYDVKM. This clonotype was seen many times. Time point reported: sample taken at primary tumor resection. Unsorted whole RNA of tumor, nontumor lung or frozen PBMC was sequenced.

The sequences come from PBMCs, collected at surgery. V usage is TRBV28 and J usage is TRBJ2-2; D is uncertain. The clonotype originates from a female donor with early-stage non-small cell lung cancer. This CDR3 is CASSFYTGELFF. The CDR3 DNA reads TGTGCCAGCAGTTTTTACACCGGGGAGCTGTTTTTT. Full variable domain (remainder filled in from reference TRBV28 and TRBJ2-2): DVKVTQSSRYLVKRTGEKVFLECVQDMDHENMFWYRQDPGLGLRLIYFSYDVKMKEKGDIPEGYSVSREKKERFSLILESASTNQTSMYLCASSFYTGELFFGEGSRLTVL.